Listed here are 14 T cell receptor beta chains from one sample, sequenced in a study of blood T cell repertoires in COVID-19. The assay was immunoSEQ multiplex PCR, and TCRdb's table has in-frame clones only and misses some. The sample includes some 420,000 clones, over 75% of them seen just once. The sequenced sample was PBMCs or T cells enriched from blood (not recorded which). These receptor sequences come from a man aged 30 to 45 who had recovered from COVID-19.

Here the CDR3 reads CASSFGTGEEKLFF. The CDR3 region has the DNA TGTGCCAGCAGTTTCGGGACAGGGGAAGAAAAACTGTTTTTT. The chain carries TRBV27 and TRBJ1-4; 10 bases align to TRBD1. Germline lookup yields CDR1 MNHEY and CDR2 SMNVEV (reference sequence). Germline trimming cut 3 bases from V and 8 bases from J; bases unmatched to any gene: 3. The CDR3 totals 14 residues.

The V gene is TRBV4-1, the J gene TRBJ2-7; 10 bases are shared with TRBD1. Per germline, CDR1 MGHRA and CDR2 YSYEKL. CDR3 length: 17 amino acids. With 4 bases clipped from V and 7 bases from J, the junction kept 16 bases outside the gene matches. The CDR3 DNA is TGCGCCAGCAGCCGCACGAATCCGGGACAGGGGCCAGGGGAGCAGTACTTC. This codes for CASSRTNPGQGPGEQYF.

The CDR3 reads CASTQDRGLNEQFF. CDR3 nucleotide sequence: TGTGCCAGTACCCAGGATAGGGGCCTCAATGAGCAGTTCTTC. The J gene is TRBJ2-1, the V gene TRBV19, with D possibly matching TRBD1 (5 bases). This CDR3 contains 14 residues. V lost 7 bases to trimming and J lost 6 bases, with 16 bases between them. Germline V lookup: CDR1 LNHDA, CDR2 SQIVND (reference sequence).

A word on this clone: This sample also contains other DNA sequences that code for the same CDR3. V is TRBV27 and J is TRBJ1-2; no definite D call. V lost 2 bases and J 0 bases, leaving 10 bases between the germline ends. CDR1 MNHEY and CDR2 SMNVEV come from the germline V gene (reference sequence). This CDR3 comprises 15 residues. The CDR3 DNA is TGTGCCAGCAGTTTAGGCCCCCAGGCTAACTATGGCTACACCTTC. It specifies CASSLGPQANYGYTF.

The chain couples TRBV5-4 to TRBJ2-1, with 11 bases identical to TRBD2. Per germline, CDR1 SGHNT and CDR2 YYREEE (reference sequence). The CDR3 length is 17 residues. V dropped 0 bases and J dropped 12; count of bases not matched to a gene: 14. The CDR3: CASSLVPSGRNGQVQFF. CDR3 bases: TGTGCCAGCAGCTTGGTGCCTAGCGGGAGGAACGGCCAGGTGCAGTTCTTC.

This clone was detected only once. CDR3 nucleotide sequence: TGTGCCAGCAGGCCTCAGATCCTCTATGGCTACACCTTC. This gives the protein CASRPQILYGYTF. The chain links TRBV12-3 or TRBV12-4 to TRBJ1-2; no clear D. The CDR3 runs 13 residues. Trimming cost V 6 bases and J 4 bases, with 12 bases left between them.

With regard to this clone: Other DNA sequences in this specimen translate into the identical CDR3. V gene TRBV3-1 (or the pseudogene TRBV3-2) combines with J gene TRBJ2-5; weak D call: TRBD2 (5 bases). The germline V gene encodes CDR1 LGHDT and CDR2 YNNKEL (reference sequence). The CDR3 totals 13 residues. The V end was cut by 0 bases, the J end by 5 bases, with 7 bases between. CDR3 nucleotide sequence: TGTGCCAGCAGCCAAGATTCGGGGGAGACCCAGTACTTC. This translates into CASSQDSGETQYF.

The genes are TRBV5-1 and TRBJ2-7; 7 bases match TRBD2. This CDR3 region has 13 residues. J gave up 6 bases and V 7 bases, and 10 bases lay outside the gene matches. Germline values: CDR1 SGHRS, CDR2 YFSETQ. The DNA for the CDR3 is TGCGCCAGCGGATGGGCGGGGGACGGCGAGCAGTACTTC. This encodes CASGWAGDGEQYF.

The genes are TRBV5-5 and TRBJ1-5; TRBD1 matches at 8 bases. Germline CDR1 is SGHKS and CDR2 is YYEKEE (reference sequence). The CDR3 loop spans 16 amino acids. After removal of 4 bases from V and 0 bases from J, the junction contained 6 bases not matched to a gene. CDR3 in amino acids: CASSIQGADSNQPQHF. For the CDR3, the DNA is TGTGCCAGCAGCATTCAGGGGGCGGATAGCAATCAGCCCCAGCATTTT.

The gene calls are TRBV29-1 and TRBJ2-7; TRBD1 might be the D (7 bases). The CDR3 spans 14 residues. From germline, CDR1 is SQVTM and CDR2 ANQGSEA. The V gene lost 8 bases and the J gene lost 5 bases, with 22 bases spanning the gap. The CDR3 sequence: CSYPGDSYPHEQYF. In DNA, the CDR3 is TGCAGCTATCCGGGGGACAGTTACCCCCACGAGCAGTACTTC.

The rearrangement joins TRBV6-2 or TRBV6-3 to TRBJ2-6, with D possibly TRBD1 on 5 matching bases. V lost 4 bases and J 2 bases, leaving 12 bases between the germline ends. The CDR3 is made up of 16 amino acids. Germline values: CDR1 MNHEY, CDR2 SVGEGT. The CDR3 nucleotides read TGTGCCAGCAGTTCCCCCGGCAGGGCTGGGGCCAACGTCCTGACTTTC. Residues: CASSSPGRAGANVLTF.

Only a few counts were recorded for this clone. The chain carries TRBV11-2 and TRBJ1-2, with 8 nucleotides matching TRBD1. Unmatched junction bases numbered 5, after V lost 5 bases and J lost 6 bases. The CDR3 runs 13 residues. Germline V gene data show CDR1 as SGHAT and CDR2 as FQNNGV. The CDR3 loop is CASSRGQEHGYTF. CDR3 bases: TGTGCCAGCAGCAGGGGACAGGAACATGGCTACACCTTC.

CDR3 region: CASSLQGWANTEAFF. The CDR3 DNA is TGTGCCAGCAGCTTACAGGGGTGGGCGAACACTGAAGCTTTCTTT. The chain recombines TRBV11-2 with TRBJ1-1; a weak D match, TRBD1 (6 bases). V lost 2 bases and J lost 1, with 11 bases in between. Germline V gene lookup returns CDR1 SGHAT and CDR2 FQNNGV. This CDR3 spans 15 amino acids.

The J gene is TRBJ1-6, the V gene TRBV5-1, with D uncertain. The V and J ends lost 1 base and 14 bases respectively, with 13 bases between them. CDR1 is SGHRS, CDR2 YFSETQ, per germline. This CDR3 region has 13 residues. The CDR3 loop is CASSLNGLDSLHF. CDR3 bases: TGCGCCAGCAGCTTGAATGGACTGGATTCCCTCCACTTT.